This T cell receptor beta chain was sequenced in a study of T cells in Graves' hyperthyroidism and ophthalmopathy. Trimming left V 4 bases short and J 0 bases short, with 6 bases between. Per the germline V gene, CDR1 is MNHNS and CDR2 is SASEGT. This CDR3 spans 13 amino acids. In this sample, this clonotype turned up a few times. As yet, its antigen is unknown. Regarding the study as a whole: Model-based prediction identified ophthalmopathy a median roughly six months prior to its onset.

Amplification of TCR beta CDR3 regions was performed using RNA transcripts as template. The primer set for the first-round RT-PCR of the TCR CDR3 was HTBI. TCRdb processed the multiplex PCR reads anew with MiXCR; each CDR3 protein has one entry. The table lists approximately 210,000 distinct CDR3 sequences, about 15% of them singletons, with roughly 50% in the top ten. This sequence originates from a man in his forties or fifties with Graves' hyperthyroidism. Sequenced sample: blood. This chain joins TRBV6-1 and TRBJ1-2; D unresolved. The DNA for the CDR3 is TGTGCCAGCAGTGGGCTGACTAACTATGGCTACACCTTC. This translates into CASSGLTNYGYTF.